A selection of T cell receptor beta chains follows, all from one sample in a study of shared clonotypes between healthy human individuals. TCRdb's copy holds only in-frame clones and misses some; the assay was immunoSEQ multiplex PCR. The data contain fewer than 1.6 million clones, 98% of them singletons. Sequencing was done on a sample of naive CD4+ T cells sorted from blood. These receptors all stem from a man aged 30-40 years in good health. Both conserved end residues are part of each CDR3. A D gene is named only where the DNA matches it firmly. Size is stated for part of the rows, as once, few or many counts, or as a class when the clone is expanded.

j_call: TRBJ2-7; clone_size: -; d_call: -; v_call: TRBV7-9; cdr3_nt: TGTGCCAGCAGCTTTAAACAGTCAGCCGAGCAGTACTTC; cdr3_aa: CASSFKQSAEQYF
j_call: TRBJ2-7; clone_size: few; d_call: -; v_call: TRBV5-1; cdr3_nt: TGCGCCAGCAGCTTGGCAGGTCGGACCTACGAGCAGTACTTC; cdr3_aa: CASSLAGRTYEQYF
j_call: TRBJ1-4; clone_size: -; d_call: -; v_call: TRBV5-1; cdr3_nt: TGCGCCAGCAGCTTAAGCCAGGGCGCTGAAACTAATGAAAAACTGTTTTTT; cdr3_aa: CASSLSQGAETNEKLFF
j_call: TRBJ1-2; clone_size: -; d_call: -; v_call: TRBV2; cdr3_nt: TGTGCCAGCAGGGCAGAGCTAACTAACTATGGCTACACCTTC; cdr3_aa: CASRAELTNYGYTF
j_call: TRBJ2-3; clone_size: -; d_call: TRBD2; v_call: TRBV5-5; cdr3_nt: TGTGCCAGCAGTTTAGGTTTACCGGGACTAGTCTCCGATACGCAGTATTTT; cdr3_aa: CASSLGLPGLVSDTQYF
j_call: TRBJ2-7; clone_size: -; d_call: -; v_call: TRBV28; cdr3_nt: TGTGCCAGCAGTTTTAGGACATCATACGAGCAGTACTTC; cdr3_aa: CASSFRTSYEQYF
j_call: TRBJ2-3; clone_size: -; d_call: -; v_call: TRBV18; cdr3_nt: TGTGCCAGCTCACCACTTCTGACCATCAATCGGGATACGCAGTATTTT; cdr3_aa: CASSPLLTINRDTQYF
j_call: TRBJ2-3; clone_size: -; d_call: -; v_call: TRBV6-4; cdr3_nt: TGTGCCAGCAATTATGCCACAGATACGCAGTATTTT; cdr3_aa: CASNYATDTQYF
j_call: TRBJ2-1; clone_size: -; d_call: TRBD2; v_call: TRBV15; cdr3_nt: TGTGCCACCAGCAGAGATCGACTAGCGGGGGGCGATGAGCAGTTCTTC; cdr3_aa: CATSRDRLAGGDEQFF
j_call: TRBJ2-1; clone_size: -; d_call: -; v_call: TRBV11-2; cdr3_nt: TGTGCCAGCAGCTTAGTTGGCAGGGTGAATGAGCAGTTCTTC; cdr3_aa: CASSLVGRVNEQFF
j_call: TRBJ1-5; clone_size: -; d_call: -; v_call: TRBV5-1; cdr3_nt: TGCGCCAGCAGCTTGGAGGCAGGGGTAAATCAGCCCCAGCATTTT; cdr3_aa: CASSLEAGVNQPQHF
j_call: TRBJ2-5; clone_size: -; d_call: TRBD1; v_call: TRBV5-1; cdr3_nt: TGCGCCAGCAGCCCGGGGACAGGATGGAAAGAGACCCAGTACTTC; cdr3_aa: CASSPGTGWKETQYF
j_call: TRBJ2-1; clone_size: -; d_call: TRBD1; v_call: TRBV27; cdr3_nt: TGTGCCAGCAGTTCCGGGACCCGACCAGGGGGGCAGTTCTTC; cdr3_aa: CASSSGTRPGGQFF
j_call: TRBJ2-1; clone_size: -; d_call: TRBD2; v_call: TRBV9; cdr3_nt: TGTGCCAGCAGCGGTGGGGAGGGCCGTCAAATCAGCTCCTACAATGAGCAGTTCTTC; cdr3_aa: CASSGGEGRQISSYNEQFF
j_call: TRBJ2-7; clone_size: -; d_call: -; v_call: TRBV28; cdr3_nt: TGTGCCAGCAGCTTGGGTTTCTACGAGCAGTACTTC; cdr3_aa: CASSLGFYEQYF
j_call: TRBJ2-1; clone_size: once; d_call: -; v_call: TRBV5-1; cdr3_nt: TGCGCCAGCAGCTTCGGGCTAGCGTTTGGGGATGAGCAGTTCTTC; cdr3_aa: CASSFGLAFGDEQFF
j_call: TRBJ2-5; clone_size: -; d_call: -; v_call: TRBV29-1; cdr3_nt: TGCAGCGGGCTAGCGAATCAAGAGACCCAGTACTTC; cdr3_aa: CSGLANQETQYF
j_call: TRBJ2-5; clone_size: -; d_call: -; v_call: TRBV28; cdr3_nt: TGTGCCAGCAGGGCAAGCAGGTTAGAGACCCAGTACTTC; cdr3_aa: CASRASRLETQYF
j_call: TRBJ2-2; clone_size: -; d_call: TRBD1; v_call: TRBV14; cdr3_nt: TGTGCCAGCAGCCATATTCCGGGACAGGGGTCCACCGGGGAGCTGTTTTTT; cdr3_aa: CASSHIPGQGSTGELFF
j_call: TRBJ2-7; clone_size: once; d_call: -; v_call: TRBV13; cdr3_nt: TGTGCCAGCAGCTTAGCTCCGGGCAGGGTCTCCTACGAGCAGTACTTC; cdr3_aa: CASSLAPGRVSYEQYF
j_call: TRBJ2-7; clone_size: -; d_call: -; v_call: TRBV11-2; cdr3_nt: TGTGCCAGCAGTCCTGGGGGATCCTACGAGCAGTACTTC; cdr3_aa: CASSPGGSYEQYF
j_call: TRBJ2-7; clone_size: -; d_call: -; v_call: TRBV18; cdr3_nt: TGTGCCAGCTCACCACTGATAGGACAAGCGAGCTCCTACGAGCAGTACTTC; cdr3_aa: CASSPLIGQASSYEQYF
j_call: TRBJ2-1; clone_size: -; d_call: -; v_call: TRBV6-1; cdr3_nt: TGTGCCAGCAGGGAGAGGGGGAGCTCCTACAATGAGCAGTTCTTC; cdr3_aa: CASRERGSSYNEQFF
j_call: TRBJ2-7; clone_size: -; d_call: -; v_call: TRBV25-1; cdr3_nt: TGTGCCAGCAGTGACACCGGTAGCTCCTACGAGCAGTACTTC; cdr3_aa: CASSDTGSSYEQYF
j_call: TRBJ2-7; clone_size: -; d_call: TRBD2; v_call: TRBV15; cdr3_nt: TGTGCCACCAGCAGAGCGAGGGAGGGAACCTACGAGCAGTACTTC; cdr3_aa: CATSRAREGTYEQYF
j_call: TRBJ2-7; clone_size: -; d_call: -; v_call: TRBV28; cdr3_nt: TGTGCCAGCAGACACGGACGGGCACGGTCCGGCGAGCAGTACTTC; cdr3_aa: CASRHGRARSGEQYF
j_call: TRBJ2-7; clone_size: -; d_call: -; v_call: TRBV5-5; cdr3_nt: TGTGCCAGCAGCCCGAAATACGAGCAGTACTTC; cdr3_aa: CASSPKYEQYF
j_call: TRBJ1-2; clone_size: -; d_call: -; v_call: TRBV15; cdr3_nt: TGTGCCACCAGCAGAGGTGGGAACTATGGCTACACCTTC; cdr3_aa: CATSRGGNYGYTF
j_call: TRBJ1-4; clone_size: -; d_call: -; v_call: TRBV29-1; cdr3_nt: TGCAGCGCCTTGGACACTGCAACTAATGAAAAACTGTTTTTT; cdr3_aa: CSALDTATNEKLFF
j_call: TRBJ1-1; clone_size: -; d_call: -; v_call: TRBV5-4; cdr3_nt: TGTGCCAGCAGCTTGGTCGCGACGAACACTGAAGCTTTCTTT; cdr3_aa: CASSLVATNTEAFF
j_call: TRBJ2-7; clone_size: -; d_call: -; v_call: TRBV21-1; cdr3_nt: TGTGCCAGCAGCAACCCCCCACCCGTCCGCATTCTCTCCTACGAGCAGTACTTC; cdr3_aa: CASSNPPPVRILSYEQYF
j_call: TRBJ2-1; clone_size: -; d_call: TRBD2; v_call: TRBV5-1; cdr3_nt: TGCGCCAGCAGCGTCATGGCGGGAGTGGACAATGAGCAGTTCTTC; cdr3_aa: CASSVMAGVDNEQFF
j_call: TRBJ1-1; clone_size: -; d_call: -; v_call: TRBV7-9; cdr3_nt: TGTGCCAGCAGCAGGGGGACACCCTTTGAAGCTTTCTTT; cdr3_aa: CASSRGTPFEAFF
j_call: TRBJ2-1; clone_size: once; d_call: TRBD2; v_call: TRBV7-9; cdr3_nt: TGTGCCAGCAGCTTTGCGGGAGGATCCTACAATGAGCAGTTCTTC; cdr3_aa: CASSFAGGSYNEQFF
j_call: TRBJ2-2; clone_size: -; d_call: -; v_call: TRBV11-3; cdr3_nt: TGTGCCAGCAGCCCCGATGGGCGGTCCGGGGAGCTGTTTTTT; cdr3_aa: CASSPDGRSGELFF
j_call: TRBJ2-4; clone_size: -; d_call: TRBD1; v_call: TRBV7-8; cdr3_nt: TGTGCCAGCAGCATGACGACAGGGGGCAGAGCCAAAAACATTCAGTACTTC; cdr3_aa: CASSMTTGGRAKNIQYF
j_call: TRBJ2-7; clone_size: -; d_call: -; v_call: TRBV19; cdr3_nt: TGTGCCAGTAGTATAACCGGAACCTACGAGCAGTACTTC; cdr3_aa: CASSITGTYEQYF
j_call: TRBJ2-3; clone_size: once; d_call: -; v_call: TRBV10-3; cdr3_nt: TGTGCCATCAGGGGACGGGAGGGGGCCACAGATACGCAGTATTTT; cdr3_aa: CAIRGREGATDTQYF
j_call: TRBJ2-2; clone_size: -; d_call: TRBD2; v_call: TRBV29-1; cdr3_nt: TGCAGCGCCCTGACTAGCGGGGTAGGGAACACCGGGGAGCTGTTTTTT; cdr3_aa: CSALTSGVGNTGELFF
j_call: TRBJ2-1; clone_size: -; d_call: -; v_call: TRBV7-8; cdr3_nt: TGTGCCAGCAGCTTACCCTTCAATGAGCAGTTCTTC; cdr3_aa: CASSLPFNEQFF
j_call: TRBJ2-1; clone_size: -; d_call: TRBD1; v_call: TRBV28; cdr3_nt: TGTGCCAGCAGTCCCCTCAATTTTGAGGGACAGGGGCACAATGAGCAGTTCTTC; cdr3_aa: CASSPLNFEGQGHNEQFF
j_call: TRBJ1-5; clone_size: -; d_call: -; v_call: TRBV6-1; cdr3_nt: TGTGCCAGCATTTTTGACAGCGATCAGCCCCAGCATTTT; cdr3_aa: CASIFDSDQPQHF
j_call: TRBJ2-3; clone_size: -; d_call: TRBD1; v_call: TRBV30; cdr3_nt: TGTGCCTGGATAGACAGGGGCCGGGTGGATACGCAGTATTTT; cdr3_aa: CAWIDRGRVDTQYF
j_call: TRBJ1-1; clone_size: -; d_call: -; v_call: TRBV7-2; cdr3_nt: TGTGCCAGCAGCTCAGGCAGGGTCACTGAAGCTTTCTTT; cdr3_aa: CASSSGRVTEAFF
j_call: TRBJ2-7; clone_size: -; d_call: TRBD2; v_call: TRBV5-1; cdr3_nt: TGCGCCAGCAAAACCGGGACTAGCGGGACGTACGAGCAGTACTTC; cdr3_aa: CASKTGTSGTYEQYF
j_call: TRBJ1-2; clone_size: -; d_call: -; v_call: TRBV28; cdr3_nt: TGTGCCATTCTGCAGGGACGTACTAACTATGGCTACACCTTC; cdr3_aa: CAILQGRTNYGYTF
j_call: TRBJ2-7; clone_size: -; d_call: -; v_call: TRBV7-2; cdr3_nt: TGTGCCAGCAGCTTAGGTGGGAGTGGCGAGCAGTACTTC; cdr3_aa: CASSLGGSGEQYF
j_call: TRBJ2-1; clone_size: -; d_call: TRBD2; v_call: TRBV9; cdr3_nt: TGTGCCAGCAGCGTATCTATAAGGACTAGCGGAAACAATGAGCAGTTCTTC; cdr3_aa: CASSVSIRTSGNNEQFF
j_call: TRBJ1-5; clone_size: once; d_call: -; v_call: TRBV2; cdr3_nt: TGTGCCAGCAGTGATGGGGGCTCTGTCCAGCCCCAGCATTTT; cdr3_aa: CASSDGGSVQPQHF
j_call: TRBJ2-5; clone_size: -; d_call: TRBD1; v_call: TRBV5-6; cdr3_nt: TGTGCCAGCAGCCTGAGGACAGGGGCTTCGTTGACCCAGTACTTC; cdr3_aa: CASSLRTGASLTQYF
j_call: TRBJ2-3; clone_size: -; d_call: TRBD2; v_call: TRBV6-6; cdr3_nt: TGTGCCAGCAGTTACTCGGGACTAGCCCCAGATACGCAGTATTTT; cdr3_aa: CASSYSGLAPDTQYF
j_call: TRBJ2-4; clone_size: -; d_call: -; v_call: TRBV27; cdr3_nt: TGTGCCAGCAAAACCCAGGGTGTCGAAAACATTCAGTACTTC; cdr3_aa: CASKTQGVENIQYF
j_call: TRBJ2-1; clone_size: -; d_call: TRBD1; v_call: TRBV6-5; cdr3_nt: TGTGCCAGCAGTTACCTGGACAGGCCTTACTACAATGAGCAGTTCTTC; cdr3_aa: CASSYLDRPYYNEQFF
j_call: TRBJ2-7; clone_size: -; d_call: -; v_call: TRBV18; cdr3_nt: TGTGCCAGCTCACCCTCGGGTCACGAGCAGTACTTC; cdr3_aa: CASSPSGHEQYF
j_call: TRBJ1-3; clone_size: -; d_call: -; v_call: TRBV30; cdr3_nt: TGTGCCTGGAGTGAGCGGGACCGAAACACCATATATTTT; cdr3_aa: CAWSERDRNTIYF